Listed below are T cell receptor beta chains from one sample, sequenced in a study of patients and donors after allogeneic stem cell transplantation. A single record per CDR3 protein comes from TCRdb applying MiXCR to the RT-PCR reads. The table records about 74,000 distinct CDR3 sequences, less than 30% of them present only once. The sequenced sample was blood, either unsorted or a sorted T cell fraction (not recorded which). The receptor source for this set is a human donor who was either an allogeneic HSCT recipient or a stem cell or donor lymphocyte infusion donor (not recorded which). It is not recorded whose cells these are; they may come from a transplant donor. Both conserved end residues are part of each CDR3. Each record gives: CDR3 length, J gene, V gene, clone size, D gene, CDR3 protein, CDR3 DNA. D genes are given only for firm matches. Expanded clones get a size class; other rows say once, few or many, or leave the size out.

CDR3 length: 14; J gene: TRBJ1-1; V gene: TRBV12-3/TRBV12-4; clone size: NA; D gene: NA; CDR3 protein: CASSTLFGNTEAFF; CDR3 DNA: TGTGCCAGCAGTACCCTCTTTGGGAACACTGAAGCTTTCTTT
CDR3 length: 15; J gene: TRBJ1-6; V gene: TRBV12-5; clone size: NA; D gene: NA; CDR3 protein: CASGLWSSYNSPLHF; CDR3 DNA: TGTGCTAGTGGTTTATGGAGCTCCTATAATTCACCCCTCCACTTT
CDR3 length: 16; J gene: TRBJ2-3; V gene: TRBV11-3; clone size: NA; D gene: NA; CDR3 protein: CASSHGQPRGTDTQYF; CDR3 DNA: TGTGCCAGCAGCCATGGACAGCCAAGGGGCACAGATACGCAGTATTTT
CDR3 length: 17; J gene: TRBJ1-1; V gene: TRBV6-2/TRBV6-3; clone size: NA; D gene: TRBD1; CDR3 protein: CASSYPLTGPGNTEAFF; CDR3 DNA: TGTGCCAGCAGTTACCCATTGACAGGGCCTGGGAACACTGAAGCTTTCTTT
CDR3 length: 19; J gene: TRBJ2-2; V gene: TRBV7-9; clone size: NA; D gene: NA; CDR3 protein: CASLGVLGSWFANTGELFF; CDR3 DNA: TGTGCCAGCCTGGGGGTCCTCGGTTCCTGGTTCGCGAACACCGGGGAGCTGTTTTTT
CDR3 length: 11; J gene: TRBJ2-3; V gene: TRBV10-3; clone size: NA; D gene: NA; CDR3 protein: CAISEGDTQYF; CDR3 DNA: TGTGCCATCAGTGAGGGGGATACGCAGTATTTT
CDR3 length: 15; J gene: TRBJ2-1; V gene: TRBV3-1; clone size: few; D gene: TRBD1; CDR3 protein: CASSSGTGLYNEQFF; CDR3 DNA: TGTGCCAGCAGCTCCGGGACAGGGTTATACAATGAGCAGTTCTTC
CDR3 length: 12; J gene: TRBJ1-3; V gene: TRBV6-1; clone size: many; D gene: NA; CDR3 protein: CASSTSGNTIYF; CDR3 DNA: TGTGCCAGCAGTACCTCTGGAAACACCATATATTTT
CDR3 length: 11; J gene: TRBJ2-7; V gene: TRBV20-1; clone size: once; D gene: NA; CDR3 protein: CSAITLYEQYF; CDR3 DNA: TGCAGTGCTATCACCCTGTACGAGCAGTACTTC
CDR3 length: 15; J gene: TRBJ1-2; V gene: TRBV4-1; clone size: NA; D gene: TRBD1; CDR3 protein: CASSQGSDRVYGYTF; CDR3 DNA: TGCGCCAGCAGCCAGGGATCGGACAGGGTTTATGGCTACACCTTC
CDR3 length: 17; J gene: TRBJ1-5; V gene: TRBV7-9; clone size: NA; D gene: NA; CDR3 protein: CASSLGRVPSSNQPQHF; CDR3 DNA: TGTGCCAGCAGCTTAGGCCGGGTCCCGTCTAGCAATCAGCCCCAGCATTTT
CDR3 length: 12; J gene: TRBJ2-7; V gene: TRBV29-1; clone size: few; D gene: NA; CDR3 protein: CSVGDETYEQYF; CDR3 DNA: TGCAGCGTTGGTGACGAGACCTACGAGCAGTACTTC
CDR3 length: 16; J gene: TRBJ1-3; V gene: TRBV15; clone size: NA; D gene: NA; CDR3 protein: CATSRGEGSSGNTIYF; CDR3 DNA: TGTGCCACCAGCAGAGGCGAGGGGTCCTCTGGAAACACCATATATTTT
CDR3 length: 13; J gene: TRBJ2-7; V gene: TRBV6-2/TRBV6-3; clone size: medium-sized; D gene: NA; CDR3 protein: CASSLGRNYEQYF; CDR3 DNA: TGTGCCAGCAGCCTTGGGCGGAACTACGAGCAGTACTTC
CDR3 length: 18; J gene: TRBJ2-5; V gene: TRBV6-5; clone size: many; D gene: NA; CDR3 protein: CASSLTPPQGTNQETQYF; CDR3 DNA: TGTGCCAGCAGTCTTACACCTCCACAGGGGACTAACCAAGAGACCCAGTACTTC
CDR3 length: 14; J gene: TRBJ2-5; V gene: TRBV11-2; clone size: NA; D gene: NA; CDR3 protein: CASSLGGRLETQYF; CDR3 DNA: TGTGCCAGCAGCTTAGGGGGGCGCCTCGAGACCCAGTACTTC
CDR3 length: 15; J gene: TRBJ1-2; V gene: TRBV3-1; clone size: NA; D gene: NA; CDR3 protein: CASSQDPRGANGYTF; CDR3 DNA: TGTGCCAGCAGCCAAGATCCGCGGGGGGCGAATGGCTACACCTTC
CDR3 length: 13; J gene: TRBJ1-2; V gene: TRBV9; clone size: NA; D gene: NA; CDR3 protein: CASSVYNNYRYTF; CDR3 DNA: TGTGCCAGCAGCGTATACAATAACTATCGCTACACCTTC
CDR3 length: 13; J gene: TRBJ1-1; V gene: TRBV12-3/TRBV12-4; clone size: NA; D gene: NA; CDR3 protein: CASSIRRYTEAFF; CDR3 DNA: TGTGCCAGCAGTATTCGTCGGTACACTGAAGCTTTCTTT
CDR3 length: 15; J gene: TRBJ1-6; V gene: TRBV12-3/TRBV12-4; clone size: NA; D gene: TRBD1; CDR3 protein: CASSNRDRLNSPLHF; CDR3 DNA: TGTGCCAGCAGTAACCGGGACAGGCTAAATTCACCCCTCCACTTT
CDR3 length: 13; J gene: TRBJ1-2; V gene: TRBV9; clone size: many; D gene: TRBD1; CDR3 protein: CASSVGTGDGYTF; CDR3 DNA: TGTGCCAGCAGCGTAGGGACAGGGGATGGCTACACCTTC
CDR3 length: 14; J gene: TRBJ2-7; V gene: TRBV18; clone size: NA; D gene: TRBD2; CDR3 protein: CASSPPSGPYEQYF; CDR3 DNA: TGTGCCAGCTCACCTCCTAGCGGGCCATACGAGCAGTACTTC
CDR3 length: 14; J gene: TRBJ1-4; V gene: TRBV6-2/TRBV6-3; clone size: NA; D gene: NA; CDR3 protein: CASATPATNEKLFF; CDR3 DNA: TGTGCCAGCGCAACGCCCGCAACTAATGAAAAACTGTTTTTT
CDR3 length: 13; J gene: TRBJ1-6; V gene: TRBV6-5; clone size: NA; D gene: NA; CDR3 protein: CASIPTDNSPLHF; CDR3 DNA: TGTGCCAGCATCCCGACAGACAATTCACCCCTCCACTTT
CDR3 length: 17; J gene: TRBJ2-1; V gene: TRBV5-1; clone size: NA; D gene: NA; CDR3 protein: CASSFAPMGSSYNEQFF; CDR3 DNA: TGCGCCAGCAGCTTTGCCCCCATGGGGTCCTCCTACAATGAGCAGTTCTTC
CDR3 length: 16; J gene: TRBJ2-7; V gene: TRBV4-2; clone size: NA; D gene: NA; CDR3 protein: CASSQDHSNPYYEQYF; CDR3 DNA: TGTGCCAGCAGCCAAGATCACAGTAACCCCTACTACGAGCAGTACTTC
CDR3 length: 15; J gene: TRBJ2-3; V gene: TRBV5-1; clone size: few; D gene: TRBD1; CDR3 protein: CASSPWTGGPDTQYF; CDR3 DNA: TGCGCCAGCAGCCCGTGGACAGGCGGCCCAGATACGCAGTATTTT
CDR3 length: 12; J gene: TRBJ2-7; V gene: TRBV24-1; clone size: once; D gene: NA; CDR3 protein: CATSDSAYEQYF; CDR3 DNA: TGTGCCACTAGTGATTCAGCCTACGAGCAGTACTTC
CDR3 length: 13; J gene: TRBJ2-1; V gene: TRBV20-1; clone size: few; D gene: NA; CDR3 protein: CGGAGSPYNEQFF; CDR3 DNA: TGCGGTGGGGCGGGTTCCCCCTACAATGAGCAGTTCTTC
CDR3 length: 13; J gene: TRBJ2-1; V gene: TRBV7-2; clone size: many; D gene: NA; CDR3 protein: CASSYLGLNEQFF; CDR3 DNA: TGTGCCAGCAGCTATTTGGGGCTCAATGAGCAGTTCTTC
CDR3 length: 10; J gene: TRBJ2-1; V gene: TRBV12-3/TRBV12-4; clone size: NA; D gene: NA; CDR3 protein: CASSSNEQFF; CDR3 DNA: TGTGCCAGCAGTTCCAATGAGCAGTTCTTC
CDR3 length: 15; J gene: TRBJ2-3; V gene: TRBV5-1; clone size: NA; D gene: TRBD2; CDR3 protein: CASSLGLAGPDTQYF; CDR3 DNA: TGCGCCAGCAGCTTGGGACTAGCGGGGCCAGATACGCAGTATTTT
CDR3 length: 17; J gene: TRBJ2-3; V gene: TRBV4-3; clone size: few; D gene: TRBD2; CDR3 protein: CASSQVRAGGPKDTQYF; CDR3 DNA: TGCGCCAGCAGCCAAGTCCGAGCGGGAGGGCCGAAAGATACGCAGTATTTT
CDR3 length: 16; J gene: TRBJ1-2; V gene: TRBV6-6; clone size: few; D gene: NA; CDR3 protein: CASSSRGTGRSYGYTF; CDR3 DNA: TGTGCCAGCAGTTCTCGGGGTACCGGACGGTCCTATGGCTACACCTTC
CDR3 length: 16; J gene: TRBJ2-1; V gene: TRBV3-1; clone size: NA; D gene: TRBD2; CDR3 protein: CASSSLAGGTYNEQFF; CDR3 DNA: TGTGCCAGCAGCAGCCTGGCGGGGGGTACTTACAATGAGCAGTTCTTC
CDR3 length: 15; J gene: TRBJ2-1; V gene: TRBV27; clone size: NA; D gene: NA; CDR3 protein: CASSFLGDAYNEQFF; CDR3 DNA: TGTGCCAGCAGTTTCTTGGGGGACGCCTACAATGAGCAGTTCTTC
CDR3 length: 12; J gene: TRBJ1-1; V gene: TRBV30; clone size: few; D gene: NA; CDR3 protein: CAWSVGPIEAFF; CDR3 DNA: TGTGCCTGGAGTGTAGGGCCAATTGAAGCTTTCTTT
CDR3 length: 16; J gene: TRBJ1-2; V gene: TRBV7-9; clone size: many; D gene: NA; CDR3 protein: CASLPWDAISLYGYTF; CDR3 DNA: TGTGCCAGCCTACCCTGGGACGCCATTTCCCTCTATGGCTACACCTTC
CDR3 length: 14; J gene: TRBJ1-4; V gene: TRBV6-1; clone size: NA; D gene: NA; CDR3 protein: CASSWGTTNEKLFF; CDR3 DNA: TGTGCCAGCAGCTGGGGTACTACTAATGAAAAACTGTTTTTT
CDR3 length: 16; J gene: TRBJ2-6; V gene: TRBV7-2; clone size: once; D gene: NA; CDR3 protein: CASSPRTVLGANVLTF; CDR3 DNA: TGTGCCAGCAGCCCCCGGACAGTGCTCGGGGCCAACGTCCTGACTTTC
CDR3 length: 17; J gene: TRBJ1-5; V gene: TRBV21-1; clone size: few; D gene: NA; CDR3 protein: CASRGGPLTGSNQPQHF; CDR3 DNA: TGTGCCAGCCGCGGAGGTCCGTTGACAGGGAGCAATCAGCCCCAGCATTTT
CDR3 length: 18; J gene: TRBJ1-3; V gene: TRBV4-1; clone size: NA; D gene: NA; CDR3 protein: CASSQDPYREGAGNTIYF; CDR3 DNA: TGCGCCAGCAGCCAAGATCCCTACAGGGAGGGAGCCGGAAACACCATATATTTT
CDR3 length: 13; J gene: TRBJ2-1; V gene: TRBV29-1; clone size: once; D gene: NA; CDR3 protein: CSVGGTLNNEQFF; CDR3 DNA: TGCAGCGTTGGTGGGACGCTCAACAATGAGCAGTTCTTC
CDR3 length: 15; J gene: TRBJ1-4; V gene: TRBV5-8; clone size: NA; D gene: NA; CDR3 protein: CASSLVGQNDEKLFF; CDR3 DNA: TGTGCCAGCAGCTTGGTGGGGCAAAACGATGAAAAACTGTTTTTT
CDR3 length: 13; J gene: TRBJ2-2; V gene: TRBV20-1; clone size: few; D gene: NA; CDR3 protein: CSARGPGAGELFF; CDR3 DNA: TGCAGTGCTAGGGGCCCGGGAGCGGGGGAGCTGTTTTTT
CDR3 length: 15; J gene: TRBJ1-5; V gene: TRBV11-3; clone size: few; D gene: TRBD1; CDR3 protein: CASSPGGYGNQPQHF; CDR3 DNA: TGTGCCAGCAGCCCAGGGGGTTACGGCAATCAGCCCCAGCATTTT